This T cell receptor beta chain stems from a study of response to subunit inactivated influenza vaccine. MiXCR, applied by TCRdb to the RT-PCR reads, yields one record per CDR3 protein. Altogether 500,000 to 550,000 distinct CDR3 sequences are present, around 7.9% being singletons, with the ten largest covering 10% to 15%. This CDR3 region has 14 residues. CDR1 is DFQATT and CDR2 is SNEGSKA in the germline V gene (reference sequence). V dropped 0 bases and J dropped 3; count of bases not matched to a gene: 5. The source was PBMCs from blood, collected roughly 24 months after vaccination. The receptor was isolated from a man in his fifties or sixties who received an inactivated influenza vaccine. This chain joins TRBV20-1 and TRBJ2-7; 7 nucleotides align to TRBD1. The DNA for the CDR3 is TGCAGTGCTAGAGATACAGGGGAAGTCTACGAGCAGTACTTC. Translated: CSARDTGEVYEQYF.